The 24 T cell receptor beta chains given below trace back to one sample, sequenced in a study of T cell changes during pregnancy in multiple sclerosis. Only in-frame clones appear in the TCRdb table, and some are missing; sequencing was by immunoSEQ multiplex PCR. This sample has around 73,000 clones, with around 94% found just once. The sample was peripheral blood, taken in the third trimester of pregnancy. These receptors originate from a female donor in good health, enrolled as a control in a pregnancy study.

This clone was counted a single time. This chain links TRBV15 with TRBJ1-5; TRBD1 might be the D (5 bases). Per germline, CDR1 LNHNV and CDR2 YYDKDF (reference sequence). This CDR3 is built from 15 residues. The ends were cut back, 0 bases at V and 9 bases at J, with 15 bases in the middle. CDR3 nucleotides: TGTGCCACCAGCAGAGATCTTGGACAAACCCCGCCCCAGCATTTT. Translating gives CATSRDLGQTPPQHF.

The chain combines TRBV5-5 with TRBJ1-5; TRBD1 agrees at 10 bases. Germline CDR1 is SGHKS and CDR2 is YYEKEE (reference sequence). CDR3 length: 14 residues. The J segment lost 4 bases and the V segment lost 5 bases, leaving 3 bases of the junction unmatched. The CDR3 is CASSMDRGNQPQHF. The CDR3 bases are TGTGCCAGCAGTATGGACAGGGGGAATCAGCCCCAGCATTTT. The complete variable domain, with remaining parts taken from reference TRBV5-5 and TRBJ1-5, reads DAGVTQSPTHLIKTRGQQVTLRCSPISGHKSVSWYQQVLGQGPQFIFQYYEKEERGRGNFPDRFSARQFPNYSSELNVNALLLGDSALYLCASSMDRGNQPQHFGDGTRLSIL.

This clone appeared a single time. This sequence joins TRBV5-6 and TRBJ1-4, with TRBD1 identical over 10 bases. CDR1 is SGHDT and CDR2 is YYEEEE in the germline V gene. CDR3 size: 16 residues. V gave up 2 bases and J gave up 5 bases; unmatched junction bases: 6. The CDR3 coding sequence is TGTGCCAGCAGCTTACTGTCGGGACAGGGGAATGAAAAACTGTTTTTT. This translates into CASSLLSGQGNEKLFF.

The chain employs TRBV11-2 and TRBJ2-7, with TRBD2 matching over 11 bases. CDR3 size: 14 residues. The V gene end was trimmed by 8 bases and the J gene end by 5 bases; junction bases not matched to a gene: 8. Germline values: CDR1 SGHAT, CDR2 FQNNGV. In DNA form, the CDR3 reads TGTGCCAGCCGATTAGCGGGAGGGCCGAACGAGCAGTACTTC. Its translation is CASRLAGGPNEQYF.

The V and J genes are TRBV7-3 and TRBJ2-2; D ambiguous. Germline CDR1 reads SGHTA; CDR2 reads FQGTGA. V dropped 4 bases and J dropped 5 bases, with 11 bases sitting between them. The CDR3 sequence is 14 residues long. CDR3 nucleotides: TGTGCCAGCAGCTCGACGTCCGGGACCGGGGAGCTGTTTTTT. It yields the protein CASSSTSGTGELFF.

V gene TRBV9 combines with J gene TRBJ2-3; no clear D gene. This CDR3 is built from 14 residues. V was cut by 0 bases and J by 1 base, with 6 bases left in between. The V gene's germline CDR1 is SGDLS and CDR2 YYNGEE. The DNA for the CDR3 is TGTGCCAGCAGCGTAGGAGCTGGCACAGATACGCAGTATTTT. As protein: CASSVGAGTDTQYF.

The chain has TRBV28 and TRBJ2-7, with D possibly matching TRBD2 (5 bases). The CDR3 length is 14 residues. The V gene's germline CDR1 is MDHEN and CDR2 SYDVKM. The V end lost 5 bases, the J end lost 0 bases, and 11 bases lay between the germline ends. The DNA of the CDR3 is TGTGCCAGCAGTAGCGGAACCCGCTCCTACGAGCAGTACTTC. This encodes CASSSGTRSYEQYF. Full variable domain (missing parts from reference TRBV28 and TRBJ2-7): DVKVTQSSRYLVKRTGEKVFLECVQDMDHENMFWYRQDPGLGLRLIYFSYDVKMKEKGDIPEGYSVSREKKERFSLILESASTNQTSMYLCASSSGTRSYEQYFGPGTRLTVT.

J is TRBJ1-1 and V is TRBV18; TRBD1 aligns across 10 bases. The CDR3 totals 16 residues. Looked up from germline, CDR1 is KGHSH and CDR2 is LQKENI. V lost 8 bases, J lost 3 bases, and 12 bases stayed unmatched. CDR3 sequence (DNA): TGTGCCAGCCGCCCCGGGACAGGGGAGGGGTACACTGAAGCTTTCTTT. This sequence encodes CASRPGTGEGYTEAFF. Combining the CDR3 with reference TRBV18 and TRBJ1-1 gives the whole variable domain NAGVMQNPRHLVRRRGQEARLRCSPMKGHSHVYWYRQLPEEGLKFMVYLQKENIIDESGMPKERFSAEFPKEGPSILRIQQVVRGDSAAYFCASRPGTGEGYTEAFFGQGTRLTVV.

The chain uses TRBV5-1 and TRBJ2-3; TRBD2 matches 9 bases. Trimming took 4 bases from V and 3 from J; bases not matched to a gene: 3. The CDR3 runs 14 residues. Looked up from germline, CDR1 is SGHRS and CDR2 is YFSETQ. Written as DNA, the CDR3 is TGCGCCAGCAGCCTTAGCGGGAGTACAGATACGCAGTATTTT. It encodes CASSLSGSTDTQYF. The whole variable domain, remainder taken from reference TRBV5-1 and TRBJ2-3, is KAGVTQTPRYLIKTRGQQVTLSCSPISGHRSVSWYQQTPGQGLQFLFEYFSETQRNKGNFPGRFSGRQFSNSRSEMNVSTLELGDSALYLCASSLSGSTDTQYFGPGTRLTVL.

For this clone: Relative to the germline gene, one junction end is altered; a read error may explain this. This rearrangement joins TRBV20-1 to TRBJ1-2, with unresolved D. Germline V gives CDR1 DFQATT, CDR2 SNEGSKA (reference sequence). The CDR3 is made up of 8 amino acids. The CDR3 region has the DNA TGCAGTGCGACGGGTTTATCCTTC. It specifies CSATGLSF.

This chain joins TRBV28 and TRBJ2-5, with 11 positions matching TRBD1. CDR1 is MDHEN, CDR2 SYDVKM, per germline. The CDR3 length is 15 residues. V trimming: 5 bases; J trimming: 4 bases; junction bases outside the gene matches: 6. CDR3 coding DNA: TGTGCCAGCAGTCCCGGGACAGGGGGAGGAGAGACCCAGTACTTC. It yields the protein CASSPGTGGGETQYF.

The DNA for the CDR3 is TGTGCCAGTAGTACCGGACAGGTCACCCCCGATAATGAAAAACTGTTTTTT. It translates to CASSTGQVTPDNEKLFF. This chain links TRBV19 with TRBJ1-4, with 7 bases fitting TRBD1. V lost 4 bases to trimming and J lost 4 bases; unmatched junction nucleotides: 12. This CDR3 comprises 17 residues. Germline CDR1 and CDR2: LNHDA and SQIVND (reference sequence).

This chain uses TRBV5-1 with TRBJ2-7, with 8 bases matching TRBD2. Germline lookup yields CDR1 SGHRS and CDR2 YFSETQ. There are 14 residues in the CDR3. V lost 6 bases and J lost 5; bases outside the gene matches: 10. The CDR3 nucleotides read TGCGCCAGCACATCGGGGGGGGGAAGGCACGAGCAGTACTTC. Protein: CASTSGGGRHEQYF.

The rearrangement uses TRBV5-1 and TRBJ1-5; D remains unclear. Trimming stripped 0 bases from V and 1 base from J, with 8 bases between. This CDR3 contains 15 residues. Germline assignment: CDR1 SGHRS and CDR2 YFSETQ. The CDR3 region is CASSLAGGSNQPQHF. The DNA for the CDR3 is TGCGCCAGCAGCTTGGCGGGAGGCAGCAATCAGCCCCAGCATTTT.

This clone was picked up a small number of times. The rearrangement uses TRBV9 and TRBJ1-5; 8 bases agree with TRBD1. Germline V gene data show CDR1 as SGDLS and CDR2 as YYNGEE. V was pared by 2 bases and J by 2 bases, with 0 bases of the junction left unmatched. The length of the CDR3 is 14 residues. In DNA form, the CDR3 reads TGTGCCAGCAGCGTGGGACAGGGCAATCAGCCCCAGCATTTT. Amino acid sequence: CASSVGQGNQPQHF.

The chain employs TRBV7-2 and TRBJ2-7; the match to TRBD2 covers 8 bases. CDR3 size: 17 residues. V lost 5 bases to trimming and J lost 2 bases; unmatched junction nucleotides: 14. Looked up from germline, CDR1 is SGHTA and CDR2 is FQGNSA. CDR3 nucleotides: TGTGCCAGCAGCCGACCGGGAGGGGCCGCTCACACCTACGAGCAGTACTTC. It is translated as CASSRPGGAAHTYEQYF. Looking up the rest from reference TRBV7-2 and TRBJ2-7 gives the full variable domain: GAGVSQSPSNKVTEKGKDVELRCDPISGHTALYWYRQSLGQGLEFLIYFQGNSAPDKSGLPSDRFSAERTGGSVSTLTIQRTQQEDSAVYLCASSRPGGAAHTYEQYFGPGTRLTVT.

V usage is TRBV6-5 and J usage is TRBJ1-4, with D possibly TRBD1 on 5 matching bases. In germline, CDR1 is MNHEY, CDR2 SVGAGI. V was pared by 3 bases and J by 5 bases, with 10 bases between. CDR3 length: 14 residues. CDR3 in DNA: TGTGCCAGCAGTTATAATGGGGCCAATGAAAAACTGTTTTTT. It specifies CASSYNGANEKLFF.

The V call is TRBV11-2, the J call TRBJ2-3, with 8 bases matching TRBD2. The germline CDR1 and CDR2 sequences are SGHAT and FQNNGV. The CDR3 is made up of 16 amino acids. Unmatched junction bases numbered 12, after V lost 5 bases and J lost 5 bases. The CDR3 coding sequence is TGTGCCAGCAGCCCGACCCCCGGGACTAGAGTAGATACGCAGTATTTT. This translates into CASSPTPGTRVDTQYF.

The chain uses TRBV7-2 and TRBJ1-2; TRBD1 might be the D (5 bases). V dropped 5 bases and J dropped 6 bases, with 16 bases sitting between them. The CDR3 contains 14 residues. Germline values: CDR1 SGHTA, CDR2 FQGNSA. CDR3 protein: CASSLGRGPDGYTF. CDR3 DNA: TGTGCCAGCAGCCTAGGGAGGGGCCCCGATGGCTACACCTTC.

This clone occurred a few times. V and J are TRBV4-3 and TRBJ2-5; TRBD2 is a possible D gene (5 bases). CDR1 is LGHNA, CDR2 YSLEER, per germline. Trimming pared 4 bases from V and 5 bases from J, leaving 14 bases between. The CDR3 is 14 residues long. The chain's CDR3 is CASSPGLVSETQYF. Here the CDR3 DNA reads TGCGCCAGCAGCCCGGGATTAGTATCGGAGACCCAGTACTTC.

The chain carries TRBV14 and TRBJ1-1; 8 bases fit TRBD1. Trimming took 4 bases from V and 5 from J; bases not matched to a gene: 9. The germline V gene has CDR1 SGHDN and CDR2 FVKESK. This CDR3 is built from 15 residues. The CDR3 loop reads CASSPGRGLGTEAFF. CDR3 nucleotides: TGTGCCAGCAGCCCCGGCAGGGGGCTGGGAACTGAAGCTTTCTTT.

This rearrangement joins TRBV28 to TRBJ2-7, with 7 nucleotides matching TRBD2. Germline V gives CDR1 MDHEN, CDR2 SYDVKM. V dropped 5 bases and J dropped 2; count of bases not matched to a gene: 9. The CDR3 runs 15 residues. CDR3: CASSGGGGRTYEQYF. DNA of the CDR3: TGTGCCAGCAGTGGCGGAGGCGGGAGAACCTACGAGCAGTACTTC.

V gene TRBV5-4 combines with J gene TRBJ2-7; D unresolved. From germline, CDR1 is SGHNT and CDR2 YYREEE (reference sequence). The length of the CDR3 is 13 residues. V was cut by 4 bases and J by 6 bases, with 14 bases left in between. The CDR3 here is CASSLIENGEQYF. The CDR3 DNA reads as TGTGCCAGCAGCCTGATAGAAAACGGCGAGCAGTACTTC.

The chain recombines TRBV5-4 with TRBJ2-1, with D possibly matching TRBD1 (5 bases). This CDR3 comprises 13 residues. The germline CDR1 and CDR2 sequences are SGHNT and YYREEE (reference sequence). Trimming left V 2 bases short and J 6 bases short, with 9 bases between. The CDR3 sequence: CASSFQGGNEQFF. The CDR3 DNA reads TGTGCCAGCAGCTTTCAGGGTGGCAATGAGCAGTTCTTC.